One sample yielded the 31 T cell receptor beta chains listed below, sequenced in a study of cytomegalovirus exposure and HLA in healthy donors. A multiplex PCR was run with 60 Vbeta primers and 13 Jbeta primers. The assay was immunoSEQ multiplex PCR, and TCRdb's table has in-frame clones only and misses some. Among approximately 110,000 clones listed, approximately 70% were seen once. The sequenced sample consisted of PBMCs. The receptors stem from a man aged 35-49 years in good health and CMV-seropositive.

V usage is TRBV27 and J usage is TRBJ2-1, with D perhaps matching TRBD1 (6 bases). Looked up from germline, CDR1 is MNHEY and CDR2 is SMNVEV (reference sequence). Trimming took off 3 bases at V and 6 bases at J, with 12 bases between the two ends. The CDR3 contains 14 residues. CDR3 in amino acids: CASSFLPGVNEQFF. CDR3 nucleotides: TGTGCCAGCAGTTTTCTGCCAGGGGTCAATGAGCAGTTCTTC.

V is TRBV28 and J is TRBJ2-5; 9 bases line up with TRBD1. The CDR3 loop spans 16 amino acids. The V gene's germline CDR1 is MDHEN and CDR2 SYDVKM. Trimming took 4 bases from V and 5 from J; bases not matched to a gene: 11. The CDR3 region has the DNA TGTGCCAGCAGTTCTGCCTTCGGGACAGGGCCGGAGACCCAGTACTTC. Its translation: CASSSAFGTGPETQYF.

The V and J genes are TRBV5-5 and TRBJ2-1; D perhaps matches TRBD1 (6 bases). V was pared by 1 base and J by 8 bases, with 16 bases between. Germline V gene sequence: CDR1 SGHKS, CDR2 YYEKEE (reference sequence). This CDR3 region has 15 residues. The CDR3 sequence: CASSLITGRFDEQFF. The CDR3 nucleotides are TGTGCCAGCAGCTTGATCACAGGGCGATTCGATGAGCAGTTCTTC.

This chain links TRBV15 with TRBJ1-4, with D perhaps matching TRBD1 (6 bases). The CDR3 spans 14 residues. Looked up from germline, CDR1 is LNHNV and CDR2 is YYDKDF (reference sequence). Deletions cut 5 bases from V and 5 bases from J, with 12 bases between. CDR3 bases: TGTGCCACCAGCTTACAGGGACCGAATGAAAAACTGTTTTTT. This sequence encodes CATSLQGPNEKLFF.

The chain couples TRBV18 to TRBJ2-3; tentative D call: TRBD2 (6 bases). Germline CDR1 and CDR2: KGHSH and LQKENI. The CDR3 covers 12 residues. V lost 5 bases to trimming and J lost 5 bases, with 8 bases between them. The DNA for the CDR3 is TGTGCCAGCTCAACCGGGGGAGATACGCAGTATTTT. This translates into CASSTGGDTQYF.

The CDR3 DNA sequence: TGTGCCAGCAGCCCAGCGGCAAGCTCCTACAATGAGCAGTTCTTC. It yields the protein CASSPAASSYNEQFF. The chain combines TRBV11-2 with TRBJ2-1; tentatively, D is TRBD2 (5 bases). The length of the CDR3 is 15 residues. V was trimmed by 5 bases and J by 0 bases, leaving 11 bases between them. In germline, CDR1 is SGHAT, CDR2 FQNNGV.

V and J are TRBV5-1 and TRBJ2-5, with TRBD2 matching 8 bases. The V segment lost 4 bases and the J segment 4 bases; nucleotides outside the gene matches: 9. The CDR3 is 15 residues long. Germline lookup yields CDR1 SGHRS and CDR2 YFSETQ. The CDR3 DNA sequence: TGCGCCAGCAGCCCGGGGGGGGGAATAGGAGAGACCCAGTACTTC. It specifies CASSPGGGIGETQYF.

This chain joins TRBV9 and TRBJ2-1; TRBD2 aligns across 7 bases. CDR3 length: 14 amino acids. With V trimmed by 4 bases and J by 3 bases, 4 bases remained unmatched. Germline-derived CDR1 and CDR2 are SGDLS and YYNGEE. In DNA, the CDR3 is TGTGCCAGCAGCCCAAGCGGGAACTACAATGAGCAGTTCTTC. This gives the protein CASSPSGNYNEQFF.

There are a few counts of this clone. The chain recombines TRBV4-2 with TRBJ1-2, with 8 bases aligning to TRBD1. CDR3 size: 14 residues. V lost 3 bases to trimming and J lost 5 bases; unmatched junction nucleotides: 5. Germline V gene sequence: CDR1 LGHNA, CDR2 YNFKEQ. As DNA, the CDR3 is TGTGCCAGCAGCCACACGGACAGGGTATATGGCTACACCTTC. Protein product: CASSHTDRVYGYTF.

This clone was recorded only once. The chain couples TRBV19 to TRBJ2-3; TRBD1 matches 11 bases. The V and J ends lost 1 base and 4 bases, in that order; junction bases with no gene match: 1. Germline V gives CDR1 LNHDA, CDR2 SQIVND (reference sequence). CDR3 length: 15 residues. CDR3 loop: CASSIGDRGSDTQYF. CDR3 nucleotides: TGTGCCAGTAGTATAGGGGACAGGGGGTCAGATACGCAGTATTTT. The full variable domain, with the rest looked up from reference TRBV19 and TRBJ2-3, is DGGITQSPKYLFRKEGQNVTLSCEQNLNHDAMYWYRQDPGQGLRLIYYSQIVNDFQKGDIAEGYSVSREKKESFPLTVTSAQKNPTAFYLCASSIGDRGSDTQYFGPGTRLTVL.

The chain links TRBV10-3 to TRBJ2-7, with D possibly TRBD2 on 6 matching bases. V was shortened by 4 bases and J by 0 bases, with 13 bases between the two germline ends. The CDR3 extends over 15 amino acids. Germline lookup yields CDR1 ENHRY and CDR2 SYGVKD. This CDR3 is CAISAGVADSYEQYV. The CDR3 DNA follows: TGTGCCATCAGTGCCGGAGTAGCGGACTCCTACGAGCAGTACGTC.

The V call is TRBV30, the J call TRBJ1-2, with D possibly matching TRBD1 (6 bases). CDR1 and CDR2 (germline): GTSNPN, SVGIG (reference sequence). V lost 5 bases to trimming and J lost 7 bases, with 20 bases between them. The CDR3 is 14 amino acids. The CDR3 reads CAWASGDGYSGYTF. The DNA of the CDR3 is TGTGCCTGGGCCTCAGGGGACGGTTACAGTGGCTACACCTTC.

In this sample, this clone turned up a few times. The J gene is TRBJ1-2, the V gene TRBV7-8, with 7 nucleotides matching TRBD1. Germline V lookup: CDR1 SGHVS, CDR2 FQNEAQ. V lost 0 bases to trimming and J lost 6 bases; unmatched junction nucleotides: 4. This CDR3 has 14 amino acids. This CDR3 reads CASSLASQGDGYTF. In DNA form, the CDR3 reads TGTGCCAGCAGCTTAGCGTCCCAGGGGGATGGCTACACCTTC. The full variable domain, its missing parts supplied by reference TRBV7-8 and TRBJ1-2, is GAGVSQSPRYKVAKRGQDVALRCDPISGHVSLFWYQQALGQGPEFLTYFQNEAQLDKSGLPSDRFFAERPEGSVSTLKIQRTQQEDSAVYLCASSLASQGDGYTFGSGTRLTVV.

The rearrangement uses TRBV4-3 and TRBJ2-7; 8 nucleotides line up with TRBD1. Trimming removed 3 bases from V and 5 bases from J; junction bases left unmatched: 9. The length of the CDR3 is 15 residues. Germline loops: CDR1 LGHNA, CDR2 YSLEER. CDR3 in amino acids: CASSHLFGQGDEQYF. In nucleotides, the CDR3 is TGCGCCAGCAGCCACCTATTCGGACAGGGAGACGAGCAGTACTTC.

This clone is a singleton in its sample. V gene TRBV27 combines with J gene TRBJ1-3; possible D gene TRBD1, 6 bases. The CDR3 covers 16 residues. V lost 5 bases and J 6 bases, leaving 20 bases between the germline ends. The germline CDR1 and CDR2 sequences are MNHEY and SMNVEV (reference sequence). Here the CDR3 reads CASSPNGGPYLNTIYF. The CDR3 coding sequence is TGTGCCAGCAGTCCCAACGGGGGGCCCTACCTAAACACCATATATTTT.

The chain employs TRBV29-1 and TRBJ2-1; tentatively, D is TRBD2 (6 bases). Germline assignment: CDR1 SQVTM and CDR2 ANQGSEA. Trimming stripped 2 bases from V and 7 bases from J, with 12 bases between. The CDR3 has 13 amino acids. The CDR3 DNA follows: TGCAGCGTTGAAAAGACTAGTCTAAATGAGCAGTTCTTC. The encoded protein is CSVEKTSLNEQFF.

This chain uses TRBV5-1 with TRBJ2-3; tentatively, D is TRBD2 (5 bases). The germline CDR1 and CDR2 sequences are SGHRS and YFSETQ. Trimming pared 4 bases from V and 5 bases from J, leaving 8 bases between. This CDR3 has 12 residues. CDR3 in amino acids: CASSEGVDTQYF. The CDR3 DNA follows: TGCGCCAGCAGCGAGGGTGTAGATACGCAGTATTTT.

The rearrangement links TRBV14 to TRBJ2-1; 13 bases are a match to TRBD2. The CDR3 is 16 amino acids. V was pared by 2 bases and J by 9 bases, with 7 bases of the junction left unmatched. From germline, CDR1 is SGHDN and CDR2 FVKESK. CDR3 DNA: TGTGCCAGCAGCCAATATACTAGCGGGAGGGCCTTTGAGCAGTTCTTC. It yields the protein CASSQYTSGRAFEQFF.

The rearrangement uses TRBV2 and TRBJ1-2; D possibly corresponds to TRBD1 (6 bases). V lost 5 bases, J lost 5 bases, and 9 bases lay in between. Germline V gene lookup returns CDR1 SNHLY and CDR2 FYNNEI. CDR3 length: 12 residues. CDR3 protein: CASSPGQYGYTF. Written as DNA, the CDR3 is TGTGCCAGCAGTCCCGGACAGTATGGCTACACCTTC.

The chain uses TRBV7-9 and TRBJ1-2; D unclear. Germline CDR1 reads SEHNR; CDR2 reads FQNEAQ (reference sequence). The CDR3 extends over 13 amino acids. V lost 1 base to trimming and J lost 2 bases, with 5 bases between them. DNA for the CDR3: TGTGCCAGCAGCTTAGAACTCAACTATGGCTACACCTTC. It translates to CASSLELNYGYTF.

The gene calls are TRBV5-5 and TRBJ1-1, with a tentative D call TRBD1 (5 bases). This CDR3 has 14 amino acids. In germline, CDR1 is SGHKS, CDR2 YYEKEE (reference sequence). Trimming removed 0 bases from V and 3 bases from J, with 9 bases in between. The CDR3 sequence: CASSLVQVYTEAFF. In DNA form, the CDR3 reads TGTGCCAGCAGCTTGGTACAGGTCTACACTGAAGCTTTCTTT.

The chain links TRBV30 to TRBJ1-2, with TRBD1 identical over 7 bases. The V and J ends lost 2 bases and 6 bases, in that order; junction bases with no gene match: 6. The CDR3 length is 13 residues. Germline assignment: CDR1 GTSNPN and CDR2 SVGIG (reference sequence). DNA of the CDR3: TGTGCCTGGAGTATAGGGACAGTCAATGGCTACACCTTC. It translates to CAWSIGTVNGYTF.

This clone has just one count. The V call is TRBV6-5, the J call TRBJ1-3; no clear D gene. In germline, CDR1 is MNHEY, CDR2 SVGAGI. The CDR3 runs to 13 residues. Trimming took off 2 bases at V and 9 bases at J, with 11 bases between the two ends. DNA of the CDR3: TGTGCCAGCAGTTACAGCTTATATGGCACCATATATTTT. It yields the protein CASSYSLYGTIYF.

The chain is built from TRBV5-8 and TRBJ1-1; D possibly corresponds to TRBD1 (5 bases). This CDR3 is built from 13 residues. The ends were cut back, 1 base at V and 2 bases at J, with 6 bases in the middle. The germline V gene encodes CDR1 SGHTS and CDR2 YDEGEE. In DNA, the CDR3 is TGTGCCAGCAGCTTGAGGGGTAACACTGAAGCTTTCTTT. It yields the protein CASSLRGNTEAFF.

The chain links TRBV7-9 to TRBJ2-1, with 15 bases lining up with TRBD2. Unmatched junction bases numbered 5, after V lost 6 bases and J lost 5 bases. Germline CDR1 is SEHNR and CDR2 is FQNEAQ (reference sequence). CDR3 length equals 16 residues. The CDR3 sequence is CASSGTSGRKHNEQFF. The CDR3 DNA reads TGTGCCAGCAGTGGGACTAGCGGGAGGAAGCACAATGAGCAGTTCTTC.

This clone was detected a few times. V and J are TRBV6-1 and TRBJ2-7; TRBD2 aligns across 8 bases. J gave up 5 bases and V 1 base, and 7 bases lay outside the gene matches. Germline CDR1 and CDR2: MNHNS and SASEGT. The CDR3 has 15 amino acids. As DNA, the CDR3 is TGTGCCAGCAGTGAAGGGGTAGCGGGGAGCCACGAGCAGTACTTC. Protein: CASSEGVAGSHEQYF.

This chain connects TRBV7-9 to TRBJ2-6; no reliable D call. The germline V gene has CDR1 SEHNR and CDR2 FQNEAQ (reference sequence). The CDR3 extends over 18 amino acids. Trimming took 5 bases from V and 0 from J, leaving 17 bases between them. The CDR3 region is CASSGEVVQSSGANVLTF. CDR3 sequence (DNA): TGTGCCAGCAGCGGAGAGGTAGTCCAGAGCTCTGGGGCCAACGTCCTGACTTTC.

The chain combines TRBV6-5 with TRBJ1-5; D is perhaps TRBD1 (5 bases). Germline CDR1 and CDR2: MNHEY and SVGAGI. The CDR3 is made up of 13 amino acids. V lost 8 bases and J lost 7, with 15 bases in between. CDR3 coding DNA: TGTGCCAGCTCTAGGGGAGGGGCCCAGCCCCAGCATTTT. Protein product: CASSRGGAQPQHF.

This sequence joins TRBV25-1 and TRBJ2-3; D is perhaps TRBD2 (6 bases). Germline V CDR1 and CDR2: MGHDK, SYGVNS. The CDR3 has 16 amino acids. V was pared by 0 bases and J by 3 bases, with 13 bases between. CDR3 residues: CASSEYPGVGTDTQYF. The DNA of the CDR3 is TGTGCCAGCAGTGAATATCCGGGAGTGGGGACAGATACGCAGTATTTT.

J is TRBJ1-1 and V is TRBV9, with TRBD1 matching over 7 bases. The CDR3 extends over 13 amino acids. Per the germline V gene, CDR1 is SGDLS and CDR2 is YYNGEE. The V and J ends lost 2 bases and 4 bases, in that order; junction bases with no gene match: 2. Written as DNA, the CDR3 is TGTGCCAGCAGCGTTACAGGGGCCACTGAAGCTTTCTTT. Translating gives CASSVTGATEAFF.

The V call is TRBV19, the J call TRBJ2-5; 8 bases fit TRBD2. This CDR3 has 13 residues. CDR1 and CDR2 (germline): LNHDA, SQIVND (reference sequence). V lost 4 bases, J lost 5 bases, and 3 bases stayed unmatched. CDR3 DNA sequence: TGTGCCAGTAGTACACCGGGGGGGGAGACCCAGTACTTC. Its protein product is CASSTPGGETQYF.